This record concerns one TCR beta chain sequence. Sequencing used immunoSEQ multiplex PCR; TCRdb keeps in-frame clones, though not all of them. The sample consists of more than 45,000 clones, roughly 89% of them appearing once. The CDR3 runs to 15 residues. Trimming pared 6 bases from V and 0 bases from J, leaving 13 bases between. Looked up from germline, CDR1 is MGHRA and CDR2 is YSYEKL. The sample is drawn from a study of OX40 agonist ivuxolimab in advanced cancers. Specimen: CD4+ or CD8+ T cells sorted from blood, collected in a trial of the OX40 agonist ivuxolimab. V usage is TRBV4-1 and J usage is TRBJ2-3, with a tentative D call TRBD1 (5 bases). The clonotype comes from an adult with an advanced solid tumor such as melanoma, head and neck, liver or kidney cancer. CDR3 nucleotide sequence: TGCGCCAGCAGGAACAGGTATTCTAGCACAGATACGCAGTATTTT. Protein sequence: CASRNRYSSTDTQYF.